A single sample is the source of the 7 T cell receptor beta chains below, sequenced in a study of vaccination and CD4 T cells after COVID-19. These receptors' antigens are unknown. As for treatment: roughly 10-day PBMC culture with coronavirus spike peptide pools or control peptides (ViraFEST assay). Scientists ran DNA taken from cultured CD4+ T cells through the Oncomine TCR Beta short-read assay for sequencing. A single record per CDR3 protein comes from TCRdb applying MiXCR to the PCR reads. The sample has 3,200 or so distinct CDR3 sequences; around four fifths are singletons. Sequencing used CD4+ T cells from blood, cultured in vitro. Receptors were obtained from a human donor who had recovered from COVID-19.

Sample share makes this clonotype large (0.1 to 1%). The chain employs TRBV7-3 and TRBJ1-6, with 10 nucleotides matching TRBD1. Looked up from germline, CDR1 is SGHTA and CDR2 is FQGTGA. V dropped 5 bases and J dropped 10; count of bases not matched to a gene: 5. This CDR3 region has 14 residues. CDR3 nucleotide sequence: TGTGCCAGCAGCCCCGGGACAGGGGTATCACCCCTCCACTTT. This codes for CASSPGTGVSPLHF.

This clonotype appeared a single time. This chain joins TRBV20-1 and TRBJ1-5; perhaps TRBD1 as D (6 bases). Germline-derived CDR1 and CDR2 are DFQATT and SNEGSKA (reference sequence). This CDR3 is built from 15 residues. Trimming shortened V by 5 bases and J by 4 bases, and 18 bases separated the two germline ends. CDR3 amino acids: CSAWTVQEGNQPQHF. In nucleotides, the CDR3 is TGCAGTGCTTGGACAGTGCAAGAGGGGAATCAGCCCCAGCATTTT.

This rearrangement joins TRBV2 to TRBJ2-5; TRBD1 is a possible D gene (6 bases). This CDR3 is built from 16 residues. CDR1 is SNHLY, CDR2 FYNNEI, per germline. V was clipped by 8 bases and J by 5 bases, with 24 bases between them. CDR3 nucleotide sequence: TGTGCCAGCGTGGGTCAACAGGGTATCCGCGGGGAGACCCAGTACTTC. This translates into CASVGQQGIRGETQYF.

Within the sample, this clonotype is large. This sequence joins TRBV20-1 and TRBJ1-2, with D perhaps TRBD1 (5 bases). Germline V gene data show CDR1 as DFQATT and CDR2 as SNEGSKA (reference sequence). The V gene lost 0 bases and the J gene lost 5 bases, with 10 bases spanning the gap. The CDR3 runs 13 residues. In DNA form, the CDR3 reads TGCAGTGCTAGAGATATCAGGGAATATGGCTACACCTTC. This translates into CSARDIREYGYTF.

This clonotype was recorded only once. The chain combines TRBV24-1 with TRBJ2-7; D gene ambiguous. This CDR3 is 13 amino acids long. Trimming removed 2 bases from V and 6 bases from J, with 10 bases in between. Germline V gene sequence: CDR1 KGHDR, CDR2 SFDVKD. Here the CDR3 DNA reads TGTGCCACCAGTGATTCCGGGTACTCCGAGCAGTACTTC. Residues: CATSDSGYSEQYF.

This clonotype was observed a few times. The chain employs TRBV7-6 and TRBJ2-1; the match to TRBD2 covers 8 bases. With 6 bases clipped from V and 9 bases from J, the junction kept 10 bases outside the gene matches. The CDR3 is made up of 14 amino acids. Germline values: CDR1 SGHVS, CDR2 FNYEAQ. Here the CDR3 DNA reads TGTGCCAGCAGTGACGGGGGGGGCCCTGGTGAGCAGTTCTTC. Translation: CASSDGGGPGEQFF.

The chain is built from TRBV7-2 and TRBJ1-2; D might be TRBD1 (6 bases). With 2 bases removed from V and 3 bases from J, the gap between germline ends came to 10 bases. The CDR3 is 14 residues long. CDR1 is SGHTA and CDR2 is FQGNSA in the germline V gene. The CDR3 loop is CASSLQGRDYGYTF. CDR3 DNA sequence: TGTGCCAGCAGCTTACAGGGGCGGGACTATGGCTACACCTTC.